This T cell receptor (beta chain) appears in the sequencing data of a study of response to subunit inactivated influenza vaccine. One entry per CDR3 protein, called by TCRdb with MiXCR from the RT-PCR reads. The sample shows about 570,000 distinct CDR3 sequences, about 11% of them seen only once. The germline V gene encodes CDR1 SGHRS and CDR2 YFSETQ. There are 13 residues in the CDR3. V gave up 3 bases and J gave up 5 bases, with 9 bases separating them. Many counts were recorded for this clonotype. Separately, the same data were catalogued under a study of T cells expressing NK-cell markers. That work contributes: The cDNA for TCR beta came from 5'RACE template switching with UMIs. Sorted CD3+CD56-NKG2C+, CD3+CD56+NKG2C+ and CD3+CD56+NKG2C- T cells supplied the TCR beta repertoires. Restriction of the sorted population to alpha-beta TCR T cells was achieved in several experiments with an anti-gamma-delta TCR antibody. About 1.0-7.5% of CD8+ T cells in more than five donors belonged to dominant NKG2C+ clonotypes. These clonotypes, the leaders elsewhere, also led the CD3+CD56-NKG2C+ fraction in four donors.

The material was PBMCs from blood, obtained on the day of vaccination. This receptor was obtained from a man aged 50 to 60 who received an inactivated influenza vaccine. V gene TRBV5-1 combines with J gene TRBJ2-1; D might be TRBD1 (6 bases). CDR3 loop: CASSSDRNNEQFF. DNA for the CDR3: TGCGCCAGCAGCTCGGACAGAAACAATGAGCAGTTCTTC.